This T cell receptor beta chain was sequenced during a study of beta chain features in type 1 diabetes. Study-level points and caveats: Moderate but significant shortening of TCRB CDR3s was recorded in all four CD4+ subsets from Type 1 diabetes patients. For patients, the naive, central memory and Treg TCRB repertoires appeared more alike than for healthy donors.

Germline loops: CDR1 SGHTA, CDR2 FQGNSA. V was trimmed by 5 bases and J by 5 bases, leaving 13 bases between them. The CDR3 is 13 amino acids. As regards this clone: Antigen unknown.

The study reverse transcribed the entire isolated RNA, so it sequenced expressed TCRB transcripts. Clones were sequenced by immunoSEQ multiplex PCR, and TCRdb holds only the in-frame ones, with some missing. Among 150,000 to 190,000 clones listed, over 7.5% were seen once. Source material: central memory CD4+ T cells from blood. The genes are TRBV7-2 and TRBJ2-7; possibly TRBD1 for D (6 bases). This clonotype was obtained from a man aged 18 to 29 in good health. CDR3 DNA: TGTGCCAGCAGCCCCGGGACATCCGACGAGCAGTACTTC. The encoded protein is CASSPGTSDEQYF. Filled out from reference TRBV7-2 and TRBJ2-7, the complete variable domain reads GAGVSQSPSNKVTEKGKDVELRCDPISGHTALYWYRQSLGQGLEFLIYFQGNSAPDKSGLPSDRFSAERTGGSVSTLTIQRTQQEDSAVYLCASSPGTSDEQYFGPGTRLTVT.